This T cell receptor beta chain originates from a study of metastatic and nonmetastatic thyroid tumors. None of the patients had undergone any treatment ahead of thyroid surgery. TCRdb re-analyzed the PCR reads using MiXCR. The table lists tens of thousands of clones, about 18% of them singletons. Ten or more counts support this clone. A read error is possible here, since a much larger clone lies one base away. In the same sample, other DNA sequences code for this CDR3. The CDR3 sequence is 14 residues long. Trimming took off 4 bases at V and 3 bases at J, with 12 bases between the two ends. CDR1 and CDR2 (germline): MNHNS, SASEGT.

Sequenced sample: blood. The chain links TRBV6-1 to TRBJ1-1; no clear D. This clonotype was sampled from a female donor with papillary thyroid cancer or a benign thyroid nodule (not recorded which). Some clones in this sample may be carry-over from other donors' samples. CDR3 in amino acids: CASSVSGLYTEAFF. The DNA of the CDR3 is TGTGCCAGCAGTGTCTCGGGGTTGTACACTGAAGCTTTCTTT.